Given below is one TCR beta chain in context. The antigen is unknown. This entry comes from a study of shared clonotypes between healthy human individuals. Across the study: Each donor contributed plates that comprised three CD4 naive, three CD4 memory, two CD8 naive and one CD8 memory. The study, taken as a whole, reports: Sampling involved blood alone; tissue repertoires likely differ. Clonotype sharing among donors likely depends on sequencing depth.

Deep-level assay runs were performed. Clones were read by immunoSEQ multiplex PCR, and TCRdb kept only the in-frame ones, dropping some. The sample lists over 2 million clones; roughly 95% were seen once. The receptor's source is a man aged 18 to 29 in good health. The sample comprised naive CD4+ T cells sorted from blood. Indicated subset: CD45RA+ positively selected.

The CDR3 nucleotides read TGTGCCAGCAGCCCTGGGACAGGGAAAGAGACCCAGTACTTC. Translating it yields CASSPGTGKETQYF. The rearrangement joins TRBV5-4 to TRBJ2-5; 9 bases align to TRBD1. V shed 4 bases and J 3 bases; nucleotides not matched to a gene: 4. The CDR3 length is 14 residues. Germline V gives CDR1 SGHNT, CDR2 YYREEE (reference sequence).